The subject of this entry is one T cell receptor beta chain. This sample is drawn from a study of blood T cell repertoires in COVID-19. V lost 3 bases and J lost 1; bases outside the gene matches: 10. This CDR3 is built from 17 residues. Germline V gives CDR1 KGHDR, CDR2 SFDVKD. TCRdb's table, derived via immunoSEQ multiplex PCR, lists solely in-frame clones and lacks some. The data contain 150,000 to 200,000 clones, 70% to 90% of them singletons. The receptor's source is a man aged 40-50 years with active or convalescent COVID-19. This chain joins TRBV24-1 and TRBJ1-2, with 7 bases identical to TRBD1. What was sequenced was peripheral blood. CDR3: CATSDLGGTVSNYGYTF. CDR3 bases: TGTGCCACCAGTGATCTTGGGGGGACAGTAAGTAACTATGGCTACACCTTC.